The next 7 T cell receptor beta chains were all read from a single sample in a study of cytomegalovirus exposure and HLA in healthy donors (dated by TCRdb to between 2016 and 2019). Libraries were constructed by the immunoSEQ multiplex PCR assay. For the multiplex PCR, a mixture combining 60 forward primers for TCR Vbeta segments and 13 reverse primers for TCR Jbeta segments was used. Held by TCRdb, this immuneACCESS table contains in-frame sequences only and omits some clones. Under half of the omission traces to an unresolved V gene where checked; the cause of the rest is unknown. This sample's table has entries for approximately 60,000 clones. The top ten constitute approximately 5.3% of the sample. The sample was PBMCs. Source of these receptors: a man aged 30 to 39 in good health and CMV-seropositive.

The gene calls are TRBV5-1 and TRBJ1-2; 7 bases fit TRBD1. The length of the CDR3 is 14 residues. The germline CDR1 and CDR2 sequences are SGHRS and YFSETQ. The V gene end was trimmed by 4 bases and the J gene end by 7 bases; junction bases not matched to a gene: 10. The CDR3 nucleotides are TGCGCCAGCAGCCCAGACAGGGCTATCTCTGGCTACACCTTC. It encodes CASSPDRAISGYTF.

This sequence joins TRBV4-1 and TRBJ1-5; D is uncertain. V dropped 4 bases and J dropped 9 bases, with 13 bases sitting between them. CDR1 MGHRA and CDR2 YSYEKL come from the germline V gene. This CDR3 region has 13 residues. Here the CDR3 reads CASSRQVLWPQHF. DNA for the CDR3: TGCGCCAGCAGCCGCCAGGTACTTTGGCCCCAGCATTTT.

CDR3 bases: TGCAGCGTTGAGGGACTCCCGGGACTAGCGGTGTACAATGAGCAGTTCTTC. It encodes CSVEGLPGLAVYNEQFF. The chain recombines TRBV29-1 with TRBJ2-1; 11 positions agree with TRBD2. V lost 3 bases and J lost 4; bases outside the gene matches: 11. Per germline, CDR1 SQVTM and CDR2 ANQGSEA. This CDR3 is 17 amino acids long.

V gene TRBV6-5 combines with J gene TRBJ1-1; weak D call: TRBD1 (5 bases). The CDR3 consists of 14 residues. Trimming took 2 bases from V and 1 from J, leaving 8 bases between them. Germline lookup yields CDR1 MNHEY and CDR2 SVGAGI. The CDR3, as DNA: TGTGCCAGCAGTTACAGGGGAAAGAACACTGAAGCTTTCTTT. Translated: CASSYRGKNTEAFF.

The chain carries TRBV6-1 and TRBJ2-7; 9 positions match TRBD1. The CDR3 covers 13 residues. Germline-derived CDR1 and CDR2 are MNHNS and SASEGT. V lost 6 bases, J lost 2 bases, and 2 bases stayed unmatched. CDR3 in DNA: TGTGCCAGCAGAGACAGGGGGACCTACGAGCAGTACTTC. It yields the protein CASRDRGTYEQYF.

This rearrangement joins TRBV7-9 to TRBJ2-7; 8 nucleotides line up with TRBD1. The CDR3 spans 15 residues. V was pared by 2 bases and J by 2 bases, with 5 bases of the junction left unmatched. The V gene's germline CDR1 is SEHNR and CDR2 FQNEAQ (reference sequence). This CDR3 reads CASSLQGATAYEQYF. The CDR3 DNA reads as TGTGCCAGCAGCTTACAGGGGGCTACCGCCTACGAGCAGTACTTC.

The V and J genes are TRBV7-8 and TRBJ2-7; 7 positions match TRBD1. The CDR3 spans 16 residues. The germline CDR1 and CDR2 sequences are SGHVS and FQNEAQ. Trimming cost V 4 bases and J 4 bases; bases outside gene matches: 13. CDR3 amino acids: CASSSAVGTAFYEQYF. The DNA of the CDR3 is TGTGCCAGCAGCTCTGCCGTTGGGACAGCCTTTTACGAGCAGTACTTC.